Listed here are 29 T cell receptor beta chains from one sample, sequenced in a study of vaccination effects on CD4 cells after COVID-19. These TCRs are of unknown antigen specificity. It was after approximately 11 days of culture that CD4+ T cells were isolated. The method was immunoSEQ multiplex PCR; TCRdb's version includes in-frame clones alone and lacks a portion of them. The data hold tens of thousands of clones, with around 63% observed a single time. Sequenced material: CD4+ T cells from PBMCs cultured without peptide, taken before COVID-19 vaccination. These receptors were obtained from a human donor who received a COVID-19 vaccine.

This clone was found once. This chain connects TRBV29-1 to TRBJ2-3; maybe TRBD1 (6 bases). V lost 6 bases and J lost 4, with 14 bases in between. This CDR3 is 13 amino acids long. Germline V CDR1 and CDR2: SQVTM, ANQGSEA. CDR3: CSVGTGLPDTQYF. CDR3 DNA sequence: TGCAGCGTAGGAACAGGGTTACCAGATACGCAGTATTTT.

This clone is medium-sized (0.01 to 0.1%) by share. The chain recombines TRBV7-6 with TRBJ2-3; D is perhaps TRBD2 (6 bases). Between the trimmed V and J ends, which lost 0 bases and 4 bases, there was a span of 11 bases. The germline V gene has CDR1 SGHVS and CDR2 FNYEAQ. The CDR3 extends over 15 amino acids. Written as DNA, the CDR3 is TGTGCCAGCAGCTTAGCCCTAGCGTCGGCAGATACGCAGTATTTT. Translation gives CASSLALASADTQYF.

V usage is TRBV11-3 and J usage is TRBJ2-7; D unresolved. From germline, CDR1 is SGHNT and CDR2 YENEEA. V dropped 1 base and J dropped 4 bases, with 8 bases sitting between them. The CDR3 extends over 13 amino acids. The CDR3 region is CASSLAEGYEQYF. For the CDR3, the DNA is TGTGCCAGCAGCTTAGCGGAAGGTTACGAGCAGTACTTC. Looking up the rest from reference TRBV11-3 and TRBJ2-7 gives the full variable domain: EAGVVQSPRYKIIEKKQPVAFWCNPISGHNTLYWYLQNLGQGPELLIRYENEEAVDDSQLPKDRFSAERLKGVDSTLKIQPAELGDSAVYLCASSLAEGYEQYFGPGTRLTVT.

This clone was picked up a small number of times. This rearrangement joins TRBV19 to TRBJ1-1, with a weak D call TRBD1 (5 bases). Deletions cut 4 bases from V and 4 bases from J, with 19 bases between. This CDR3 has 16 amino acids. The germline V gene encodes CDR1 LNHDA and CDR2 SQIVND (reference sequence). The CDR3 DNA sequence: TGTGCCAGTAGTACCGCTTATCAGGGATTTAGCACTGAAGCTTTCTTT. Its translation is CASSTAYQGFSTEAFF.

V is TRBV25-1 and J is TRBJ1-1; D is possibly TRBD1 (6 bases). CDR3 size: 15 residues. Trimming left V 7 bases short and J 3 bases short, with 18 bases between. Germline-derived CDR1 and CDR2 are MGHDK and SYGVNS. CDR3 protein: CASNALGQGYTEAFF. CDR3 nucleotide sequence: TGTGCCAGCAACGCTCTGGGGCAGGGGTACACTGAAGCTTTCTTT.

The chain links TRBV7-9 to TRBJ1-1; D perhaps matches TRBD1 (6 bases). This CDR3 is 15 amino acids long. Trimming cost V 5 bases and J 1 base, with 14 bases left between them. The germline V gene encodes CDR1 SEHNR and CDR2 FQNEAQ (reference sequence). The CDR3 sequence is CASSPGGSTNTEAFF. For the CDR3, the DNA is TGTGCCAGCAGCCCCGGGGGCAGCACGAACACTGAAGCTTTCTTT.

The chain carries TRBV21-1 and TRBJ2-7; the table's D call, TRBD1, was not checked against the DNA. TRBV21-1 is marked as a pseudogene. This CDR3 contains 15 residues. The CDR3 DNA reads TGTGCCAGCAGCAAACGCAGGGGGCGGTGCGTCGAGCAGTACTTC. This sequence encodes CASSKRRGRCVEQYF.

This clone was counted a few times. CDR3 DNA sequence: TGTGCCAGCTCACCGATGGACAACCCGAGGGGCACTGAAGCTTTCTTT. Encoded protein: CASSPMDNPRGTEAFF. The V and J genes are TRBV18 and TRBJ1-1; tentative D call: TRBD1 (5 bases). The CDR3 consists of 16 residues. V was clipped by 3 bases and J by 4 bases, with 18 bases between them. CDR1 is KGHSH, CDR2 LQKENI, per germline.

This sequence joins TRBV19 and TRBJ1-1, with D possibly being TRBD1 (5 bases). CDR3 size: 17 residues. Trimming stripped 1 base from V and 3 bases from J, with 18 bases between. Germline CDR1 LNHDA, CDR2 SQIVND (reference sequence). The CDR3 sequence is CASSIGAFRALDTEAFF. DNA of the CDR3: TGTGCCAGTAGTATAGGGGCATTCAGGGCTCTGGACACTGAAGCTTTCTTT.

The V gene is TRBV19, the J gene TRBJ1-4, with 8 bases that match TRBD1. CDR3 length: 14 residues. Germline CDR1 and CDR2: LNHDA and SQIVND (reference sequence). Trimming at V came to 9 bases and at J to 4 bases, leaving 7 bases not matched to a gene. The CDR3 DNA sequence: TGTGCCAGCTCGCCTACAGGGGGTAATGAAAAACTGTTTTTT. Protein: CASSPTGGNEKLFF.

The V and J genes are TRBV11-2 and TRBJ1-2; 8 bases agree with TRBD1. Trimming took 5 bases from V and 3 from J; bases not matched to a gene: 5. The CDR3 has 14 amino acids. From germline, CDR1 is SGHAT and CDR2 FQNNGV. DNA for the CDR3: TGTGCCAGCAGCCGGGACAGGTTTGACTATGGCTACACCTTC. Its translation: CASSRDRFDYGYTF.

This chain joins TRBV11-2 and TRBJ2-7; 8 bases align to TRBD1. CDR3 length equals 15 residues. Germline lookup yields CDR1 SGHAT and CDR2 FQNNGV. J lost 4 bases, V lost 5 bases, and 10 bases had no gene match. The CDR3 DNA reads TGTGCCAGCAGCGCCAGGGACAGGTCAAATTACGAGCAGTACTTC. Its translation: CASSARDRSNYEQYF.

The chain joins TRBV5-6 to TRBJ2-2, with TRBD2 matching 9 bases. Germline lookup yields CDR1 SGHDT and CDR2 YYEEEE. The CDR3 totals 15 residues. The ends lost 4 bases at V and 0 bases at J; junction bases unmatched: 1. CDR3 coding DNA: TGTGCCAGCAGCCTAGCGGGAACGAACACCGGGGAGCTGTTTTTT. Protein sequence: CASSLAGTNTGELFF.

CDR3 in amino acids: CAITAYGGSGELFF. DNA of the CDR3: TGTGCCATCACGGCTTATGGGGGGTCCGGGGAGCTGTTTTTT. V gene TRBV10-3 combines with J gene TRBJ2-2; D perhaps matches TRBD2 (6 bases). Germline V lookup: CDR1 ENHRY, CDR2 SYGVKD. Trimming removed 7 bases at V and 6 bases at J, with 15 bases between. CDR3 length: 14 residues.

The chain recombines TRBV4-1 with TRBJ2-7; TRBD1 aligns across 7 bases. V gave up 5 bases and J gave up 0 bases; unmatched junction bases: 10. Germline assignment: CDR1 MGHRA and CDR2 YSYEKL. The CDR3 contains 16 residues. The CDR3 region has the DNA TGCGCCAGCAGCGTAGGGGACAGAAAAAGCTCCTACGAGCAGTACTTC. Its translation: CASSVGDRKSSYEQYF.

This chain links TRBV5-4 with TRBJ2-5; D may be TRBD1 (6 bases). This CDR3 is built from 17 residues. The V end was cut by 1 base, the J end by 2 bases, with 18 bases between. Germline V gene lookup returns CDR1 SGHNT and CDR2 YYREEE (reference sequence). The CDR3 DNA sequence: TGTGCCAGCAGCTTGTTTGGGGGCTCCGAGAAACAAGAGACCCAGTACTTC. Its protein is CASSLFGGSEKQETQYF.

The V and J genes are TRBV14 and TRBJ2-7; D unclear. This CDR3 region has 14 residues. V was cut by 0 bases and J by 5 bases, with 11 bases left in between. Germline CDR1 is SGHDN and CDR2 is FVKESK. CDR3 sequence: CASSQDYRVHEQYF. In nucleotides, the CDR3 is TGTGCCAGCAGCCAAGATTATAGGGTCCACGAGCAGTACTTC.

J is TRBJ2-3 and V is TRBV12-3 or TRBV12-4; 9 bases fit TRBD1. The CDR3 is 13 amino acids. Trimming took 8 bases from V and 7 from J; bases not matched to a gene: 7. As DNA, the CDR3 is TGTGCCAGCCGGGGACAGGGTGGAAATACGCAGTATTTT. Protein: CASRGQGGNTQYF.

V and J are TRBV14 and TRBJ2-7, with 8 positions matching TRBD2. The length of the CDR3 is 15 residues. Germline V gives CDR1 SGHDN, CDR2 FVKESK. Germline trimming cut 3 bases from V and 4 bases from J; bases unmatched to any gene: 8. CDR3 DNA: TGTGCCAGCAGCCATAGAGCGGGAGTAGCTTACGAGCAGTACTTC. Its translation is CASSHRAGVAYEQYF.

V is TRBV18 and J is TRBJ1-2, with D possibly TRBD1 on 6 matching bases. V gave up 3 bases and J gave up 1 base, with 18 bases separating them. The CDR3 consists of 17 residues. Germline lookup yields CDR1 KGHSH and CDR2 LQKENI. CDR3 DNA: TGTGCCAGCTCACCTAACGGACAGCCTTCTTATAACTATGGCTACACCTTC. This translates into CASSPNGQPSYNYGYTF. The full variable domain, in which reference TRBV18 and TRBJ1-2 provide the parts outside the CDR3, is NAGVMQNPRHLVRRRGQEARLRCSPMKGHSHVYWYRQLPEEGLKFMVYLQKENIIDESGMPKERFSAEFPKEGPSILRIQQVVRGDSAAYFCASSPNGQPSYNYGYTFGSGTRLTVV.

This clone is judged medium-sized. The chain couples TRBV18 to TRBJ2-7; D perhaps matches TRBD2 (6 bases). V dropped 4 bases and J dropped 6 bases, with 19 bases sitting between them. Per germline, CDR1 KGHSH and CDR2 LQKENI. CDR3 length: 15 amino acids. The CDR3 DNA is TGTGCCAGCTCACGTTCCGGAACGGGAGACAGCGAGCAGTACTTC. It translates to CASSRSGTGDSEQYF.

The chain recombines TRBV2 with TRBJ2-3, with TRBD2 identical over 7 bases. J was trimmed by 4 bases and V by 7 bases; bases with no gene match: 26. CDR3 length: 20 amino acids. CDR1 and CDR2 from the germline V gene are SNHLY and FYNNEI. The CDR3 reads CASIDPPYAGREPRADTQYF. The CDR3 DNA is TGTGCCAGCATAGATCCCCCATATGCCGGGCGGGAGCCGCGGGCAGATACGCAGTATTTT.

The gene calls are TRBV5-6 and TRBJ2-5, with D unresolved. V shed 0 bases and J shed 7 bases, with 10 bases lying between them. The V gene's germline CDR1 is SGHDT and CDR2 YYEEEE. The CDR3 consists of 13 residues. This chain's CDR3 is CASSLAAHGTQYF. The CDR3 DNA reads as TGTGCCAGCAGCTTGGCGGCCCATGGGACCCAGTACTTC.

The V call is TRBV14, the J call TRBJ2-1, with D perhaps given as TRBD1 or TRBD2 (5 bases each). The CDR3 covers 14 residues. The V gene lost 4 bases and the J gene lost 12 bases, with 19 bases spanning the gap. Germline CDR1 reads SGHDN; CDR2 reads FVKESK. The CDR3: CASSPDPTGTRQFF. The CDR3 DNA reads TGTGCCAGCAGCCCAGACCCAACCGGGACCAGGCAGTTCTTC.

This chain links TRBV5-8 with TRBJ2-3, with 8 bases matching TRBD2. Germline V gene sequence: CDR1 SGHTS, CDR2 YDEGEE. The V gene end was trimmed by 7 bases and the J gene end by 0 bases; junction bases not matched to a gene: 16. The CDR3 is made up of 18 amino acids. The CDR3 coding sequence is TGTGCCAGCCCCTCGGCGGTCGGGGGGGGCCTAAGCACAGATACGCAGTATTTT. Its protein is CASPSAVGGGLSTDTQYF.

The chain uses TRBV30 and TRBJ2-7; D is unclear. The V and J ends lost 4 bases and 0 bases respectively, with 16 bases between them. Germline V gives CDR1 GTSNPN, CDR2 SVGIG (reference sequence). This CDR3 is built from 15 residues. The CDR3 reads CAWKTVSTSSYEQYF. Here the CDR3 DNA reads TGTGCCTGGAAAACGGTATCAACGAGCTCCTACGAGCAGTACTTC.

This clone was picked up one time. The chain carries TRBV15 and TRBJ1-5; 7 bases align to TRBD1. V gave up 1 base and J gave up 3 bases; unmatched junction bases: 12. Germline values: CDR1 LNHNV, CDR2 YYDKDF (reference sequence). This CDR3 contains 18 residues. CDR3 protein: CATSRVFPGGVFNQPQHF. The CDR3 nucleotides read TGTGCCACCAGCAGAGTCTTTCCAGGGGGGGTTTTCAATCAGCCCCAGCATTTT.

V gene TRBV2 combines with J gene TRBJ1-5, with D unclear. The germline V gene has CDR1 SNHLY and CDR2 FYNNEI. With 6 bases removed from V and 0 bases from J, the gap between germline ends came to 9 bases. The CDR3 length is 14 residues. CDR3 nucleotides: TGTGCCAGCAGCGGGCCGGATAGCAATCAGCCCCAGCATTTT. As protein: CASSGPDSNQPQHF.

The chain has TRBV2 and TRBJ2-5; D gene ambiguous. Trimming pared 7 bases from V and 10 bases from J, leaving 10 bases between. The CDR3 has 10 residues. Germline V gene sequence: CDR1 SNHLY, CDR2 FYNNEI. This chain's CDR3 is CASTRKVQYF. As DNA, the CDR3 is TGTGCCAGCACCCGGAAAGTCCAGTACTTC.